There are many counts of the clone carrying this T cell receptor beta chain. Its specificity is unknown. This sample's RNA came from whole unsorted tissue. This non-tumor lung sample came from over 3 cm beyond the tumor edge. This specimen belongs to a study of tumor and adjacent non-tumor tissue in lung cancer. At the level of the study: Patients were aged roughly 30 to 76, 9 to 10 men and a handful of women, stage I to III. Samples averaged roughly 4.2 million productive TCRbeta reads each. Study findings and constraints: Significantly higher TCR diversity was found in tumor than normal lung. Patients with more diverse tumor TCRs had worse survival.

The length of the CDR3 is 15 residues. Trimming left V 5 bases short and J 8 bases short, with 19 bases between. Germline V gene sequence: CDR1 SGHAT, CDR2 FQDESV (reference sequence). TCRbeta libraries were built with three rounds of nested PCR, modified from ARM-PCR. One entry per CDR3 protein results from TCRdb running MiXCR on the multiplex PCR reads. The sample lists some 80,000 distinct CDR3 sequences; roughly 80% were seen once. Source material: distant non-tumor lung tissue. The chain uses TRBV11-1 and TRBJ2-1; D ambiguous. The receptor was isolated from a man between 60 and 70 years old with non-small cell lung cancer. CDR3 residues: CASSPTPSTGDEQFF. The CDR3 bases are TGTGCCAGCAGCCCGACTCCTTCGACGGGCGATGAGCAGTTCTTC.